These 28 T cell receptor beta chains share one sample of origin, sequenced in a study of CD8 T cells in Susac syndrome (dated by TCRdb to between 2019 and 2020). Library creation used the immunoSEQ multiplex PCR assay. RNA was extracted using the RNeasy kit, and roughly 0.5 to 1 ug of the RNA was reverse transcribed with random hexamers. TCRdb redid the processing of the public reads, applying fastp at Q25 and MiXCR, and retained in-frame beta chains. Duplicate CDR3 protein sequences are folded into a single record with the most common DNA and genes. The sample data list around 170,000 distinct CDR3 sequences, and 95% of these were observed just once. The top ten constitute approximately 0.16% of the sample. The sample was CD8+ T cells from PBMCs. The receptors derive from a human donor with Susac syndrome.

The rearrangement links TRBV20-1 to TRBJ2-7, with 11 bases that match TRBD2. The CDR3 sequence is 13 residues long. Trimming removed 6 bases from V and 9 bases from J; junction bases left unmatched: 10. Germline V gives CDR1 DFQATT, CDR2 SNEGSKA (reference sequence). CDR3 protein: CSAVTSGRGGQYF. CDR3 coding DNA: TGCAGTGCCGTAACTAGCGGGAGAGGCGGGCAGTACTTC.

The J gene is TRBJ2-7, the V gene TRBV27; TRBD1 aligns across 11 bases. Unmatched junction bases numbered 2, after V lost 4 bases and J lost 3 bases. The CDR3 is 14 amino acids. The germline CDR1 and CDR2 sequences are MNHEY and SMNVEV (reference sequence). CDR3 bases: TGTGCCAGCAGTTGGGGGACAGGGGGCTACGAGCAGTACTTC. It specifies CASSWGTGGYEQYF.

The chain carries TRBV9 and TRBJ2-5, with 8 bases matching TRBD2. Germline loops: CDR1 SGDLS, CDR2 YYNGEE. The trim removed 0 bases at V and 5 bases at J, leaving 0 bases unmatched. This CDR3 is built from 13 residues. CDR3 protein: CASSVVAGETQYF. The CDR3 bases are TGTGCCAGCAGCGTAGTAGCGGGGGAGACCCAGTACTTC.

V gene TRBV11-2 combines with J gene TRBJ1-2; 8 positions match TRBD1. The V segment lost 5 bases and the J segment 3 bases; nucleotides outside the gene matches: 8. Germline loops: CDR1 SGHAT, CDR2 FQNNGV. The CDR3 spans 15 residues. CDR3: CASSPRQGADYGYTF. CDR3 in DNA: TGTGCCAGCAGCCCCAGGCAGGGGGCTGACTATGGCTACACCTTC. Variable domain in full (rest from reference TRBV11-2 and TRBJ1-2): EAGVAQSPRYKIIEKRQSVAFWCNPISGHATLYWYQQILGQGPKLLIQFQNNGVVDDSQLPKDRFSAERLKGVDSTLKIQPAKLEDSAVYLCASSPRQGADYGYTFGSGTRLTVV.

The V and J genes are TRBV27 and TRBJ2-7; the D gene is possibly TRBD2 (5 bases). This CDR3 region has 11 residues. Between the trimmed V and J ends, which lost 5 bases and 5 bases, there was a span of 7 bases. Germline CDR1 is MNHEY and CDR2 is SMNVEV (reference sequence). The CDR3 region is CASSEGNEQYF. CDR3 sequence (DNA): TGTGCCAGCAGTGAGGGTAACGAGCAGTACTTC.

This sequence joins TRBV4-1 and TRBJ2-1; D remains unclear. Deletions cut 4 bases from V and 6 bases from J, with 10 bases between. The CDR3 consists of 13 residues. The V gene's germline CDR1 is MGHRA and CDR2 YSYEKL. CDR3 nucleotides: TGCGCCAGCAGCCCTGTCCTTACCAATGAGCAGTTCTTC. Its protein product is CASSPVLTNEQFF.

The chain carries TRBV12-3 or TRBV12-4 and TRBJ2-7; D might be TRBD1 (5 bases). V was cut by 5 bases and J by 3 bases, with 29 bases left in between. The CDR3 runs to 19 residues. CDR3 coding DNA: TGTGCCAGCAGTGCCGGATGGACAAGCTCTTTCGAAACTTTCTACGAGCAGTACTTC. It translates to CASSAGWTSSFETFYEQYF.

This chain connects TRBV20-1 to TRBJ1-3; a weak D match, TRBD1 (6 bases). Deletions cut 5 bases from V and 5 bases from J, with 10 bases between. The CDR3 has 12 residues. Per the germline V gene, CDR1 is DFQATT and CDR2 is SNEGSKA (reference sequence). The DNA for the CDR3 is TGCAGTGCTGGGCAGGGGAGAAACACCATATATTTT. Protein: CSAGQGRNTIYF.

This sequence joins TRBV19 and TRBJ2-1, with 13 bases fitting TRBD2. This CDR3 is built from 14 residues. The germline V gene encodes CDR1 LNHDA and CDR2 SQIVND (reference sequence). Trimming cost V 5 bases and J 8 bases; bases outside gene matches: 3. Written as DNA, the CDR3 is TGTGCCAGTAGTTACACTAGCGGGGGGGATGAGCAGTTCTTC. This codes for CASSYTSGGDEQFF.

The chain carries TRBV6-5 and TRBJ1-2; possibly TRBD1 for D (6 bases). The CDR3 length is 13 residues. Germline assignment: CDR1 MNHEY and CDR2 SVGAGI. Trimming pared 2 bases from V and 5 bases from J, leaving 9 bases between. The CDR3 nucleotides read TGTGCCAGCAGTTACGGGACAACTTATGGCTACACCTTC. This sequence encodes CASSYGTTYGYTF.

The chain combines TRBV4-1 with TRBJ2-1; 7 nucleotides agree with TRBD2. CDR3 length: 13 amino acids. Unmatched junction bases numbered 7, after V lost 4 bases and J lost 10 bases. In germline, CDR1 is MGHRA, CDR2 YSYEKL. The CDR3 protein is CASSLTGRDEQFF. The CDR3 DNA is TGCGCCAGCAGCCTAACTGGGAGGGACGAGCAGTTCTTC.

The CDR3 coding sequence is TGCGCCAGCAGCGACGACCTAGCGGATGTATACAATGAGCAGTTCTTC. Amino acid sequence: CASSDDLADVYNEQFF. The rearrangement links TRBV4-1 to TRBJ2-1; TRBD2 matches at 7 bases. The junction had 11 bases not matched to a gene; V was cut back by 5 bases and J by 4 bases. The germline gives CDR1 MGHRA, CDR2 YSYEKL. The CDR3 spans 16 residues.

The rearrangement uses TRBV20-1 and TRBJ2-7; D call uncertain. The CDR3 runs 11 residues. The V gene's germline CDR1 is DFQATT and CDR2 SNEGSKA (reference sequence). V lost 6 bases to trimming and J lost 5 bases, with 11 bases between them. CDR3: CSASFRNEQYF. The CDR3 bases are TGCAGTGCCAGCTTCCGGAACGAGCAGTACTTC.

Here the CDR3 reads CASGAGGSYNEQFF. In DNA, the CDR3 is TGTGCCAGCGGGGCGGGGGGCTCCTACAATGAGCAGTTCTTC. The V gene is TRBV9, the J gene TRBJ2-1; 8 bases match TRBD2. Germline V lookup: CDR1 SGDLS, CDR2 YYNGEE. CDR3 length: 14 amino acids. V trimming: 7 bases; J trimming: 0 bases; junction bases outside the gene matches: 3.

The chain combines TRBV24-1 with TRBJ2-5, with D maybe TRBD2 (6 bases). This CDR3 comprises 14 residues. The V gene lost 4 bases and the J gene lost 1 base, with 9 bases spanning the gap. From germline, CDR1 is KGHDR and CDR2 SFDVKD. The CDR3 nucleotides read TGTGCCACCAGTGAAACAGCGGGCCAAGAGACCCAGTACTTC. It specifies CATSETAGQETQYF.

In its sample, this clonotype was seen a few times. At one of its ends the junction is not consistent with the germline gene, which may arise from a read error. V is TRBV5-1 and J is TRBJ2-7, with a tentative D call TRBD1 (5 bases). This CDR3 contains 13 residues. Germline values: CDR1 SGHRS, CDR2 YFSETQ. CDR3 nucleotide sequence: TGTGCCAGCAGTTTAGGGGAATCCTACGAGCAGTACTTC. Encoded protein: CASSLGESYEQYF.

V gene TRBV7-3 combines with J gene TRBJ2-3; 7 bases agree with TRBD2. In germline, CDR1 is SGHTA, CDR2 FQGTGA. The J segment lost 3 bases and the V segment lost 0 bases, leaving 3 bases of the junction unmatched. The CDR3 length is 15 residues. The CDR3 DNA reads as TGTGCCAGCAGCTTAACCGGGGGAGGGACAGATACGCAGTATTTT. This encodes CASSLTGGGTDTQYF. Together with reference TRBV7-3 and TRBJ2-3, the CDR3 gives the full variable domain: GAGVSQTPSNKVTEKGKYVELRCDPISGHTALYWYRQSLGQGPEFLIYFQGTGAADDSGLPNDRFFAVRPEGSVSTLKIQRTERGDSAVYLCASSLTGGGTDTQYFGPGTRLTVL.

This clonotype appeared once. The chain couples TRBV5-6 to TRBJ1-3; 8 positions match TRBD1. With 4 bases clipped from V and 4 bases from J, the junction kept 4 bases outside the gene matches. The germline CDR1 and CDR2 sequences are SGHDT and YYEEEE. The CDR3 totals 14 residues. CDR3 sequence: CASSRDRWGNTIYF. In DNA form, the CDR3 reads TGTGCCAGCAGCCGGGACAGGTGGGGAAACACCATATATTTT.

This chain uses TRBV20-1 with TRBJ1-2, with D uncertain. The CDR3 sequence is 12 residues long. The V end lost 4 bases, the J end lost 4 bases, and 10 bases lay between the germline ends. Germline-derived CDR1 and CDR2 are DFQATT and SNEGSKA (reference sequence). The CDR3 DNA reads as TGCAGTGCTACCGAACAGTCCTATGGCTACACCTTC. It yields the protein CSATEQSYGYTF.

This sequence joins TRBV29-1 and TRBJ2-3, with D perhaps TRBD2 (7 bases). From germline, CDR1 is SQVTM and CDR2 ANQGSEA. The CDR3 has 10 residues. Trimming pared 3 bases from V and 14 bases from J, leaving 12 bases between. In nucleotides, the CDR3 is TGCAGCGTTGATAGGGGGGGTTCGTATTTT. Its translation: CSVDRGGSYF.

The rearrangement joins TRBV20-1 to TRBJ2-7, with a tentative D call TRBD1 (6 bases). The CDR3 length is 13 residues. V lost 3 bases, J lost 2 bases, and 11 bases lay in between. From germline, CDR1 is DFQATT and CDR2 SNEGSKA (reference sequence). The CDR3 DNA is TGCAGTGCTAGTCGGGCAGGGGCCTACGAGCAGTACTTC. Translating gives CSASRAGAYEQYF.

V is TRBV12-5 and J is TRBJ2-5; a weak D match, TRBD1 (5 bases). This CDR3 is built from 12 residues. In germline, CDR1 is LGHNT, CDR2 FRNRAP. V gave up 6 bases and J gave up 5 bases, with 10 bases separating them. The CDR3 is CASGQVPETQYF. As DNA, the CDR3 is TGTGCTAGTGGACAGGTACCGGAGACCCAGTACTTC.

The chain combines TRBV6-5 with TRBJ2-2; no firm D call. The CDR3 is made up of 12 amino acids. The V end lost 2 bases, the J end lost 4 bases, and 2 bases lay between the germline ends. Germline lookup yields CDR1 MNHEY and CDR2 SVGAGI. The CDR3, as DNA: TGTGCCAGCAGTTACACCACCGGGGAGCTGTTTTTT. This encodes CASSYTTGELFF.

V is TRBV10-2 and J is TRBJ1-5; D gene ambiguous. CDR1 and CDR2 (germline): WSHSY, SAAADI. The CDR3 extends over 15 amino acids. V lost 5 bases to trimming and J lost 1 base, with 12 bases between them. The CDR3 DNA sequence: TGCGCCAGCAGTAAGGATGGTGGGAGCAATCAGCCCCAGCATTTT. Its translation is CASSKDGGSNQPQHF.

The chain has TRBV5-1 and TRBJ2-1; 12 bases agree with TRBD2. CDR1 and CDR2 from the germline V gene are SGHRS and YFSETQ. J gave up 0 bases and V 4 bases, and 8 bases lay outside the gene matches. There are 18 residues in the CDR3. The CDR3 loop is CASSPRLAGADSYNEQFF. The CDR3 DNA sequence: TGCGCCAGCAGCCCGAGACTAGCGGGAGCCGACTCCTACAATGAGCAGTTCTTC.

V usage is TRBV5-1 and J usage is TRBJ1-4; 8 bases are shared with TRBD1. CDR1 is SGHRS, CDR2 YFSETQ, per germline. The CDR3 runs 16 residues. J lost 8 bases, V lost 4 bases, and 13 bases had no gene match. Here the CDR3 DNA reads TGCGCCAGCAGCCGGATGGGACAGGACCTTACAGAAAAACTGTTTTTT. This translates into CASSRMGQDLTEKLFF.

This sequence joins TRBV29-1 and TRBJ2-7; D remains ambiguous. The V end was cut by 1 base, the J end by 6 bases, with 10 bases between. This CDR3 region has 12 residues. Germline loops: CDR1 SQVTM, CDR2 ANQGSEA. The DNA of the CDR3 is TGCAGCGTTGAAGGGTCCGCATCCGAGCAGTACTTC. The encoded protein is CSVEGSASEQYF.

This chain links TRBV15 with TRBJ1-2; TRBD1 matches at 9 bases. This CDR3 comprises 16 residues. From germline, CDR1 is LNHNV and CDR2 YYDKDF (reference sequence). The ends lost 0 bases at V and 4 bases at J; junction bases unmatched: 6. In DNA form, the CDR3 reads TGTGCCACCAGCAGAGATAAAGGACAGGGGAGCTATGGCTACACCTTC. This encodes CATSRDKGQGSYGYTF.